Detailed here is one T cell receptor beta chain. The antigen remains undetermined. V shed 4 bases and J shed 0 bases, with 18 bases lying between them. The CDR3 is made up of 17 amino acids. The germline V gene encodes CDR1 MNHNS and CDR2 SASEGT. This entry comes from a study of metastatic and nonmetastatic thyroid tumors. About the research overall: Samples came from malignant and benign thyroid patients, and repertoires were compared across blood and tumor or nodule tissue. Study-wide findings and caveats: When malignant thyroid tumors were compared with benign nodules, TCR beta diversity was reportedly significantly higher in the malignant tumors. This held in both blood and tumor samples.

TCRdb re-clonotyped the PCR reads through MiXCR. The sample contains about 33,000 clones, roughly 10% of which appear only once. The entire patient cohort was treatment-naive prior to thyroid surgery. Sequencing was performed on blood. The TCR sequence derives from a female donor with papillary thyroid cancer or a benign thyroid nodule (not recorded which). Some clones in this sample may be carry-over from other donors' samples. This sequence joins TRBV6-1 and TRBJ1-1; D perhaps matches TRBD1 (5 bases). As DNA, the CDR3 is TGTGCCAGCAGTGTTGGGAGGCAGGGTGGGCTGAACACTGAAGCTTTCTTT. This gives the protein CASSVGRQGGLNTEAFF.